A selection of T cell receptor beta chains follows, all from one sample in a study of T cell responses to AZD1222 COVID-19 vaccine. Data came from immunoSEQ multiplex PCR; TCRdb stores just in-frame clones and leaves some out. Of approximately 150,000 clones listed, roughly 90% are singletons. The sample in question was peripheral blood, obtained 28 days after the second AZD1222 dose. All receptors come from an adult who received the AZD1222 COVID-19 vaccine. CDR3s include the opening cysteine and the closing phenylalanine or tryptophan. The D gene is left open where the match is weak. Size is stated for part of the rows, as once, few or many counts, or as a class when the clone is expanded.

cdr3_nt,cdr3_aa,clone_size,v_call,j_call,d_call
TGCGCCAGCAGCTTGGAAGTACACACTGAAGCTTTCTTT,CASSLEVHTEAFF,-,TRBV5-1,TRBJ1-1,-
TGTGCCAGCAGCTTATTTTCAGTAAATCAGCCCCAGCATTTT,CASSLFSVNQPQHF,-,TRBV7-2,TRBJ1-5,-
TGCAGCGTCCGGGACATTTACAATGAGCAGTTCTTC,CSVRDIYNEQFF,-,TRBV29-1,TRBJ2-1,-
TGTGCCAGCAGTAAGCGACAGGGGTTGCGTGATGAGCAGTTCTTC,CASSKRQGLRDEQFF,-,TRBV6-5,TRBJ2-1,TRBD1
TGTGCCAGCTCAAAGACAGCCACCGGGGAGCTGTTTTTT,CASSKTATGELFF,-,TRBV18,TRBJ2-2,-
TGTGCCAGCAGCTTAGCCGGGCGGCCAGTCGAAGCTTTCTTT,CASSLAGRPVEAFF,-,TRBV11-1,TRBJ1-1,-
TGTGCCAGCAGCCAGCAGGACAGGGGGAACACCATATATTTT,CASSQQDRGNTIYF,-,TRBV3-1/TRBV3-2,TRBJ1-3,TRBD1
TGTGCCAGCAGCGGCTTTGGGGAGACCCAGTACTTC,CASSGFGETQYF,-,TRBV7-2,TRBJ2-5,-
TGTGCCAGCAGCTTGGAAGGACAGGGGGCTCAAGCTTTCTTT,CASSLEGQGAQAFF,-,TRBV5-5,TRBJ1-1,TRBD1
TGCGCCAGCAGCTCTCTAAGCGGGATAGAGACCCAGTACTTC,CASSSLSGIETQYF,-,TRBV5-1,TRBJ2-5,TRBD2
TGTGCCAGCAGTTTGGGTGGTAGCGGGAGGTCCTACGAGCAGTACTTC,CASSLGGSGRSYEQYF,-,TRBV28,TRBJ2-7,TRBD2
TGTGCCAGCAGTTTAGGAGGGAGTAGCTCCTACGAGCAGTACTTC,CASSLGGSSSYEQYF,-,TRBV28,TRBJ2-7,-
TGCGCCAGCAGCGACGGGACTCGCATGAACACTGAAGCTTTCTTT,CASSDGTRMNTEAFF,-,TRBV10-1,TRBJ1-1,-
TGTGCCAGCAGTTTAGGGGGAGGCTCTGGAAACACCATATATTTT,CASSLGGGSGNTIYF,once,TRBV28,TRBJ1-3,-
TGTGCCAGCAATGCCGGCGGGCGGGGAGCTTTCTTT,CASNAGGRGAFF,-,TRBV12-3/TRBV12-4,TRBJ1-1,-
TGTGCCAGCACAGGGGGGGATCAGCCCCAGCATTTT,CASTGGDQPQHF,-,TRBV2,TRBJ1-5,TRBD1
TGTGCCAGCAGCACACCTGACAGCTCCTACGAGCAGTACTTC,CASSTPDSSYEQYF,-,TRBV28,TRBJ2-7,-
TGTGCCAGCAGTCGGGACTCCAACACCGGGGAGCTGTTTTTT,CASSRDSNTGELFF,-,TRBV6-2/TRBV6-3,TRBJ2-2,-
TGTGCCAGCAGCCCCCGGGGTAGGAACGCTGAAGCTTTCTTT,CASSPRGRNAEAFF,-,TRBV7-9,TRBJ1-1,-
TGTGCCAGTAGGAGACCAGGGGCGGTGAGCGGCTACACCTTC,CASRRPGAVSGYTF,-,TRBV19,TRBJ1-2,-
TGCGCCAGCAGCCCCGCGCTAGTGAGTCCTGGTTACGAGCAGTACTTC,CASSPALVSPGYEQYF,once,TRBV5-1,TRBJ2-7,-
TGTGCCAGTAGACTTGACAGTAACTATGGCTACACCTTC,CASRLDSNYGYTF,-,TRBV19,TRBJ1-2,-
TGTGCCAGCAGGGGGGACAGGGGACTATATGGCTACACCTTC,CASRGDRGLYGYTF,-,TRBV2,TRBJ1-2,TRBD1
TGTGCCAGCAGTAGTCCGCAGGGTGGCAATCAGCCCCAGCATTTT,CASSSPQGGNQPQHF,-,TRBV28,TRBJ1-5,-
TGTGCTAGTGGTTTGGTCGGCTACACCTTC,CASGLVGYTF,-,TRBV12-5,TRBJ1-2,-
TGCGCCAGCAGCTTGGGGCAGGGTGGCTACACCTTC,CASSLGQGGYTF,-,TRBV5-1,TRBJ1-2,-
TGTGCCAGCAGCGGACAAGTAGGCGGCACCTACAATGAGCAGTTCTTC,CASSGQVGGTYNEQFF,-,TRBV9,TRBJ2-1,-
TGTGCCAGCAGCTTAATGGCTTCCTCCTACAATGAGCAGTTCTTC,CASSLMASSYNEQFF,once,TRBV7-2,TRBJ2-1,-
TGTGCCAGTATTCGCGAGAGGACAGGTGGAATGGGGGCTTTCTTT,CASIRERTGGMGAFF,-,TRBV19,TRBJ1-1,TRBD1
TGTGCCAGCAGCCCCTGGGGACTAGCGGAGTACGAGCAGTACTTC,CASSPWGLAEYEQYF,-,TRBV7-2,TRBJ2-7,TRBD2
TGTGCCAGCAGTGGGCGAGGGGAGCAGTACTTC,CASSGRGEQYF,-,TRBV28,TRBJ2-7,-
TGTGCCAGCAGTTCCCCGGGGCTAGGGTACAATGAGCAGTTCTTC,CASSSPGLGYNEQFF,-,TRBV6-2/TRBV6-3,TRBJ2-1,-
TGTGCCAGCAGCTTAGTAACGGGACTAGCGTTCTACTACGAGCAGTACTTC,CASSLVTGLAFYYEQYF,-,TRBV11-3,TRBJ2-7,TRBD2
TGTGCCAGCAGCTCCTCTATAGATCAGCCCCAGCATTTT,CASSSSIDQPQHF,-,TRBV13,TRBJ1-5,-
TGTGCCAGTAGCCTCTCGACAGGGGTGAGAAACACCATATATTTT,CASSLSTGVRNTIYF,-,TRBV19,TRBJ1-3,TRBD1
TGTGCCAGCAGCTTGCGGTGGGTCGGGGAGACCCAGTACTTC,CASSLRWVGETQYF,-,TRBV5-6,TRBJ2-5,-
TGTGCCAGCAGTGAATCCTACGTCAGGAGCTACGAGCAGTACTTC,CASSESYVRSYEQYF,-,TRBV2,TRBJ2-7,-
TGTGCCAGCAGTTCCATCTGGTCATCTAAGGGTGAAAAACTGTTTTTT,CASSSIWSSKGEKLFF,-,TRBV28,TRBJ1-4,-
TGTGCCAGTAGTAACTTCGACAGGGGGAACACCATATATTTT,CASSNFDRGNTIYF,-,TRBV19,TRBJ1-3,TRBD1
TGTGCCTGGAGTGTACGGTCGGGTTTTGAAAACAGGAACACTGAAGCTTTCTTT,CAWSVRSGFENRNTEAFF,once,TRBV30,TRBJ1-1,-
TGTGCCACCATTGCAAGGACAGGGGGAAACACCATATATTTT,CATIARTGGNTIYF,-,TRBV19,TRBJ1-3,TRBD1
TGTGCCAGTAGTATACTGGGGGGCTACGAGCAGTACTTC,CASSILGGYEQYF,-,TRBV19,TRBJ2-7,-
TGTGCCAGCAGCGAGAGGGCTAACTATGGCTACACCTTC,CASSERANYGYTF,-,TRBV6-5,TRBJ1-2,-
TGTGCCACCAGCAGAGATAGGAATCAGCCCCAGCATTTT,CATSRDRNQPQHF,-,TRBV15,TRBJ1-5,-
TGTGCCAGCAGCCCCGTTACAGGGGCGCCGAGCACAGATACGCAGTATTTT,CASSPVTGAPSTDTQYF,few,TRBV3-1/TRBV3-2,TRBJ2-3,TRBD1
TGTGCCAGCAGCCAAGATGGGGCAGCGGGAGTAGTAGATACGCAGTATTTT,CASSQDGAAGVVDTQYF,-,TRBV4-2,TRBJ2-3,TRBD2
TGTGCCAGCAGTGAATGGGCGGGAGGGAAAGAGACCCAGTACTTC,CASSEWAGGKETQYF,-,TRBV6-1,TRBJ2-5,TRBD2
TGCAGCGTTGAAATGGCAGTCAACTACAATGAGCAGTTCTTC,CSVEMAVNYNEQFF,-,TRBV29-1,TRBJ2-1,-
TGTGTCAGAAGCTTAGATCTTGCTAGCGGGAACAATGAGCAGTTCTTC,CVRSLDLASGNNEQFF,-,TRBV7-5,TRBJ2-1,-
TGTGCCAGTAGGGACAGGGTTGGCACTGAAGCTTTCTTT,CASRDRVGTEAFF,-,TRBV19,TRBJ1-1,TRBD1
TGTGCCAGCAGTCCTGGGTCCTCGGGTACCCTTAGCGGCTACACCTTC,CASSPGSSGTLSGYTF,-,TRBV7-8,TRBJ1-2,-
TGTGCCATCAGTGGGACTAGCGGGAGAGGTGAGCAGTTCTTC,CAISGTSGRGEQFF,-,TRBV10-3,TRBJ2-1,TRBD2
TGTGCCAGCAGCCAACAGAGCTCCTACAATGAGCAGTTCTTC,CASSQQSSYNEQFF,-,TRBV7-9,TRBJ2-1,-
TGTGCCAGCAGGGAAACTAGCGGGGGCTCCTACAATGAGCAGTTCTTC,CASRETSGGSYNEQFF,-,TRBV2,TRBJ2-1,TRBD2
TGTGCCAGCTCACAAAGCCGGGACAGGATAACTGAAGCTTTCTTT,CASSQSRDRITEAFF,-,TRBV18,TRBJ1-1,TRBD1
TGCGCCAGCAGCTCCGAGGGACAGGGGGCAGGCACTGAAGCTTTCTTT,CASSSEGQGAGTEAFF,-,TRBV5-1,TRBJ1-1,TRBD1
TGCGCCAGCAGCCATAGCGGGAGGGGGAGGGATGAGCAGTTCTTC,CASSHSGRGRDEQFF,-,TRBV4-1,TRBJ2-1,TRBD2
TGTGCCAGCAGCCATGGACAGGGGGCATCCTACGAGCAGTACTTC,CASSHGQGASYEQYF,-,TRBV7-7,TRBJ2-7,TRBD1